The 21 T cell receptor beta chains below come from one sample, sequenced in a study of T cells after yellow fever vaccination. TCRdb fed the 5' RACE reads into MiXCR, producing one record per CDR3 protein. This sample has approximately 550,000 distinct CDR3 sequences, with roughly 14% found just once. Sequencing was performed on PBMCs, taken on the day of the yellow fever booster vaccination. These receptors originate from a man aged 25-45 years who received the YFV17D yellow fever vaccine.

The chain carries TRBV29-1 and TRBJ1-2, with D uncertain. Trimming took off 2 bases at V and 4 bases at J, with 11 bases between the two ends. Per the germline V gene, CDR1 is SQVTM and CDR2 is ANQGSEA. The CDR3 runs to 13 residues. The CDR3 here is CSVERGGGYGYTF. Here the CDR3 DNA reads TGCAGCGTTGAACGGGGTGGTGGCTATGGCTACACCTTC.

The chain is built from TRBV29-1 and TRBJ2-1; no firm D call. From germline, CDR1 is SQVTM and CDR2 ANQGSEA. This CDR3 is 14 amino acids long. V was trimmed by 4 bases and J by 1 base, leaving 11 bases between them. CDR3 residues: CSVALPTSYNEQFF. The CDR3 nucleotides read TGCAGCGTTGCCCTCCCAACTTCCTACAATGAGCAGTTCTTC.

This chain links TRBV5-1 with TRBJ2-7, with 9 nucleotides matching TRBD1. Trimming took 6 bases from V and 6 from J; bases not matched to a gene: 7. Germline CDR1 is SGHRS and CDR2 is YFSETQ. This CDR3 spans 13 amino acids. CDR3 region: CASTGQGRGEQYF. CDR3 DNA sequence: TGCGCCAGCACCGGACAGGGGAGAGGCGAGCAGTACTTC.

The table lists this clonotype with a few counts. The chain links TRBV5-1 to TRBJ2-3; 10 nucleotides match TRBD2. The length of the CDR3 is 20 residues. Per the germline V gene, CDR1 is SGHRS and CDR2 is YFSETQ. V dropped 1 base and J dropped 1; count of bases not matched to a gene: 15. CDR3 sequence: CASSLLMTASGSPGTDTQYF. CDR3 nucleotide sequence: TGCGCCAGCAGCTTGTTAATGACGGCTAGCGGGAGCCCTGGCACAGATACGCAGTATTTT.

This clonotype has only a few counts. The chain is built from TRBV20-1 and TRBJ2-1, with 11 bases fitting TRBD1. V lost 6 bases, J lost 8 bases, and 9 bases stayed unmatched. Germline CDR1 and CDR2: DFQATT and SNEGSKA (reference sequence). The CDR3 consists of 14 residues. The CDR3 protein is CSAPPGQGGDEQFF. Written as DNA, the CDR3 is TGCAGTGCGCCGCCGGGACAGGGGGGCGATGAGCAGTTCTTC.

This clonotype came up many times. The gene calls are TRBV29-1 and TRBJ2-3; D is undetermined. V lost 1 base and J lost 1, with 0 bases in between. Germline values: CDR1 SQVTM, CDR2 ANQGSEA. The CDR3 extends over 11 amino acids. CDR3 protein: CSVEGTDTQYF. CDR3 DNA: TGCAGCGTTGAAGGCACAGATACGCAGTATTTT.

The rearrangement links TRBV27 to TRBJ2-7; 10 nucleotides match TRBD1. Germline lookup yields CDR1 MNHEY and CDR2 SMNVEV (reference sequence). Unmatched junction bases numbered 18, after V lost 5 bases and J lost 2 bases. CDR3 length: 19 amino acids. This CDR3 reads CASSTDHPGTGVRAYEQYF. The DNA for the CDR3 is TGTGCCAGCAGTACCGATCACCCCGGGACAGGGGTTAGAGCCTACGAGCAGTACTTC.

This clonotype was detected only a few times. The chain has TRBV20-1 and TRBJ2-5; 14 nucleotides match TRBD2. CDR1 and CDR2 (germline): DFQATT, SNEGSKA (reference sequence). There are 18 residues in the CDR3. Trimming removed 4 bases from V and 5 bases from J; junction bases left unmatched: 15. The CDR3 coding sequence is TGCAGTGCTAAGGGACTAGCGGGAGAAGAGGGTATGTTGGAGACCCAGTACTTC. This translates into CSAKGLAGEEGMLETQYF.

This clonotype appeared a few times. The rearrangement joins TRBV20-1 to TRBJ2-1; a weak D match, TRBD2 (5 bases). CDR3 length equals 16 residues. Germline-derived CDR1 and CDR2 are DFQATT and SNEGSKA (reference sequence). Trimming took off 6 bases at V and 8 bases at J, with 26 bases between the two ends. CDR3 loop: CSAIAEVSVRYDEQFF. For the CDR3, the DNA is TGCAGTGCCATCGCGGAGGTCTCAGTCCGGTACGATGAGCAGTTCTTC.

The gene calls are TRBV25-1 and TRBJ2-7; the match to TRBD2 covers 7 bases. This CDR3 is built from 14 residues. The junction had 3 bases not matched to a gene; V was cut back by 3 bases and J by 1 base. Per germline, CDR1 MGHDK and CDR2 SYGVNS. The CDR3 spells CASSEPSGSYEQYF. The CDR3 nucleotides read TGTGCCAGCAGTGAGCCTAGCGGATCCTACGAGCAGTACTTC.

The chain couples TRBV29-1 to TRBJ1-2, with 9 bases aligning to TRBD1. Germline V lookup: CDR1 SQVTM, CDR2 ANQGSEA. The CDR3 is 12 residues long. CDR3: CITGQGNYGYTF. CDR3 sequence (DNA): TGCATTACCGGACAGGGGAACTATGGCTACACCTTC. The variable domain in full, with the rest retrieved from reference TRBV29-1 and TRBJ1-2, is SAVISQKPSRDICQRGTSLTIQCQVDSQVTMMFWYRQQPGQSLTLIATANQGSEATYESGFVIDKFPISRPNLTFSTLTVSNMSPEDSSIYLCITGQGNYGYTFGSGTRLTVV.

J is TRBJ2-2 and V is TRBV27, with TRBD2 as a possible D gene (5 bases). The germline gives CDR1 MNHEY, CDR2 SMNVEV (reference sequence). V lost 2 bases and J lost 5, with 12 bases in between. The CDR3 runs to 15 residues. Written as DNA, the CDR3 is TGTGCCAGCAGTTTAATTTCCTCGGGGACCGGGGAGCTGTTTTTT. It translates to CASSLISSGTGELFF.

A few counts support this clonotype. CDR3 loop: CASTTGWGPQHF. DNA of the CDR3: TGTGCCAGCACCACCGGCTGGGGGCCCCAGCATTTT. The rearrangement joins TRBV27 to TRBJ1-5, with D unresolved. Germline V gene sequence: CDR1 MNHEY, CDR2 SMNVEV (reference sequence). Trimming removed 7 bases at V and 9 bases at J, with 13 bases between. CDR3 length: 12 amino acids.

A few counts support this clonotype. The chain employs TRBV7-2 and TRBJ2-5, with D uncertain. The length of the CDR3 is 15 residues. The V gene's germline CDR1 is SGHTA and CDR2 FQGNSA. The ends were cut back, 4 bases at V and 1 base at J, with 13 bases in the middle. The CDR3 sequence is CASSSNGPPQETQYF. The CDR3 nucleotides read TGTGCCAGCAGCTCTAACGGGCCTCCCCAAGAGACCCAGTACTTC. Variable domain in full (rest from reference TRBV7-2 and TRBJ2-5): GAGVSQSPSNKVTEKGKDVELRCDPISGHTALYWYRQSLGQGLEFLIYFQGNSAPDKSGLPSDRFSAERTGGSVSTLTIQRTQQEDSAVYLCASSSNGPPQETQYFGPGTRLLVL.

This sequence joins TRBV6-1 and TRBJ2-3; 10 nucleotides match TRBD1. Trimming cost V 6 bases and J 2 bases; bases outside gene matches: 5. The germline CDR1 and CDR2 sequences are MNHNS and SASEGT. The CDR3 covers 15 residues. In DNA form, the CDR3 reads TGTGCCAGCAGCAGGACAGGGGGGATCACAGATACGCAGTATTTT. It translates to CASSRTGGITDTQYF.

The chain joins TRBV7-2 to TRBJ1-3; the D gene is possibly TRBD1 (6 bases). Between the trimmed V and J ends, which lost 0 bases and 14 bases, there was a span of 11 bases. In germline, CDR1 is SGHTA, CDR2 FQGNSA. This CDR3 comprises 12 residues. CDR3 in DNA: TGTGCCAGCAGCTTAGCAGGGGGGCGATTATATTTT. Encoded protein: CASSLAGGRLYF.

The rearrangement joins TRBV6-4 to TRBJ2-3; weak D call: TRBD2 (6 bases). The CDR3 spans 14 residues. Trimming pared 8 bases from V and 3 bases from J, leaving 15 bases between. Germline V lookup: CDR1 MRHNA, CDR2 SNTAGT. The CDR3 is CASALMGGTDTQYF. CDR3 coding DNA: TGTGCCAGCGCCCTTATGGGGGGTACAGATACGCAGTATTTT.

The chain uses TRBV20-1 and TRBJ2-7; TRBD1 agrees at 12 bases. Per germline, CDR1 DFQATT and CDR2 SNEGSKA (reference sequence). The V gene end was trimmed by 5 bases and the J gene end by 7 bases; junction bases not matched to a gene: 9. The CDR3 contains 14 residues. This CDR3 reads CSAGSGTGGGEQYF. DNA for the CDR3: TGCAGTGCTGGTTCCGGGACAGGGGGCGGTGAGCAGTACTTC.

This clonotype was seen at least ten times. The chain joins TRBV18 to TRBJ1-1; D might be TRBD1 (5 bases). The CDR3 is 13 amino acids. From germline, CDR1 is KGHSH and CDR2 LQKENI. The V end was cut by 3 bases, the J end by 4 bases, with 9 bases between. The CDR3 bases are TGTGCCAGCTCACCGAATGGGGGCACTGAAGCTTTCTTT. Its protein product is CASSPNGGTEAFF. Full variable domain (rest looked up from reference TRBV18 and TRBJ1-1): NAGVMQNPRHLVRRRGQEARLRCSPMKGHSHVYWYRQLPEEGLKFMVYLQKENIIDESGMPKERFSAEFPKEGPSILRIQQVVRGDSAAYFCASSPNGGTEAFFGQGTRLTVV.

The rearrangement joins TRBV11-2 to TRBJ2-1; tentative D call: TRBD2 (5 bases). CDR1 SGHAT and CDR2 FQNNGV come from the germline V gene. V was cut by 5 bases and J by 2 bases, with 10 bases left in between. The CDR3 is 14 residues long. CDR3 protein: CASSLAAPYNEQFF. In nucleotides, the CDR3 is TGTGCCAGCAGCCTAGCCGCTCCCTACAATGAGCAGTTCTTC.

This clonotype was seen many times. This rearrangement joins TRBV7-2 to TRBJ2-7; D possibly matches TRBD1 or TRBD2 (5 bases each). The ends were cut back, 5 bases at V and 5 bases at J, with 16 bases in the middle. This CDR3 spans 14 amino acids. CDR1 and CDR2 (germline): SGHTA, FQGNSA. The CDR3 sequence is CASSPGTLVNEQYF. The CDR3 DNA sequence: TGTGCCAGCAGCCCCGGGACCCTGGTTAACGAGCAGTACTTC. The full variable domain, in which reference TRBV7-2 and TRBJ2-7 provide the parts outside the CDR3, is GAGVSQSPSNKVTEKGKDVELRCDPISGHTALYWYRQSLGQGLEFLIYFQGNSAPDKSGLPSDRFSAERTGGSVSTLTIQRTQQEDSAVYLCASSPGTLVNEQYFGPGTRLTVT.